Following are 31 T cell receptor beta chains from one sample sequenced in a study of PD-L1 blockade in urothelial cancer. Assay: immunoSEQ multiplex PCR; the TCRdb copy retains only in-frame clones and omits some. The sample includes around 27,000 clones, around 80% of them seen just once. Sequenced here: PBMCs, sampled around atezolizumab (anti-PD-L1) treatment. Source of these receptors: a man over 45 with urothelial cancer.

The chain is built from TRBV7-3 and TRBJ2-2; D ambiguous. Germline V gene sequence: CDR1 SGHTA, CDR2 FQGTGA. V lost 5 bases, J lost 0 bases, and 25 bases lay in between. The CDR3 totals 20 residues. The CDR3 here is CASSPSIGLWRRSNTGELFF. CDR3 DNA: TGTGCCAGCAGCCCAAGTATTGGGTTATGGCGCAGGTCGAACACCGGGGAGCTGTTTTTT.

This chain uses TRBV28 with TRBJ1-4; D uncertain. This CDR3 region has 16 residues. The germline V gene has CDR1 MDHEN and CDR2 SYDVKM. V gave up 5 bases and J gave up 6 bases, with 19 bases separating them. The CDR3 DNA sequence: TGTGCCAGCAGTCCCTTGGTTGAGGCAGACCATGAAAAACTGTTTTTT. This sequence encodes CASSPLVEADHEKLFF.

This clone has a single count. The rearrangement links TRBV30 to TRBJ2-1, with unresolved D. V dropped 0 bases and J dropped 4 bases, with 10 bases sitting between them. Germline V gene data show CDR1 as GTSNPN and CDR2 as SVGIG (reference sequence). There are 14 residues in the CDR3. The CDR3 DNA follows: TGTGCCTGGAGTGTATTGGGCAGTTACAATGAGCAGTTCTTC. This sequence encodes CAWSVLGSYNEQFF.

The V and J genes are TRBV19 and TRBJ2-3, with D tentatively TRBD1 (6 bases). The CDR3 covers 16 residues. V dropped 4 bases and J dropped 2 bases, with 16 bases sitting between them. The germline gives CDR1 LNHDA, CDR2 SQIVND (reference sequence). CDR3 coding DNA: TGTGCCAGTAGTAATTCGGACAGTCTTTCCACAGATACGCAGTATTTT. This translates into CASSNSDSLSTDTQYF.

Only a few counts were recorded for this clone. The chain is built from TRBV10-1 and TRBJ2-1, with D perhaps matching TRBD2 (6 bases). This CDR3 spans 14 amino acids. V lost 3 bases and J lost 0, with 6 bases in between. CDR1 and CDR2 from the germline V gene are WNHNN and SYGVQD (reference sequence). The CDR3 DNA is TGCGCCAGCAGTGACGGGGGCTCCTACAATGAGCAGTTCTTC. This encodes CASSDGGSYNEQFF.

The gene calls are TRBV15 and TRBJ2-5; TRBD1 aligns across 9 bases. Germline values: CDR1 LNHNV, CDR2 YYDKDF (reference sequence). The CDR3 is made up of 15 amino acids. The trim removed 5 bases at V and 5 bases at J, leaving 9 bases unmatched. The CDR3 spells CATSGMGQGGETQYF. CDR3 DNA sequence: TGTGCCACCAGCGGAATGGGACAGGGTGGGGAGACCCAGTACTTC.

This sequence joins TRBV7-9 and TRBJ1-1, with D perhaps TRBD1 (6 bases). The CDR3 runs to 15 residues. CDR1 is SEHNR, CDR2 FQNEAQ, per germline (reference sequence). The V end lost 2 bases, the J end lost 3 bases, and 13 bases lay between the germline ends. The CDR3 nucleotides read TGTGCCAGCAGCTTATTAGCAGGGGCGCACACTGAAGCTTTCTTT. Amino acid sequence: CASSLLAGAHTEAFF.

This clone was found a few times. This chain links TRBV18 with TRBJ1-1, with 8 bases lining up with TRBD1. Trimming at V came to 3 bases and at J to 4 bases, leaving 10 bases not matched to a gene. In germline, CDR1 is KGHSH, CDR2 LQKENI. The CDR3 totals 16 residues. CDR3 sequence: CASSPDRGVGGTEAFF. The CDR3 DNA follows: TGTGCCAGCTCACCCGACAGGGGAGTGGGGGGCACTGAAGCTTTCTTT.

The V call is TRBV9, the J call TRBJ2-1, with 8 bases matching TRBD2. Germline V CDR1 and CDR2: SGDLS, YYNGEE. The junction had 6 bases not matched to a gene; V was cut back by 0 bases and J by 4 bases. The CDR3 loop spans 16 amino acids. The CDR3 DNA is TGTGCCAGCAGCGTAGATACTAGCGGAGGATACAATGAGCAGTTCTTC. As protein: CASSVDTSGGYNEQFF.

The V call is TRBV5-6, the J call TRBJ2-7, with TRBD2 as a possible D gene (5 bases). The CDR3 runs 14 residues. V gave up 0 bases and J gave up 2 bases, with 9 bases separating them. Germline V lookup: CDR1 SGHDT, CDR2 YYEEEE. The CDR3 loop is CASSLVSSPYEQYF. The DNA for the CDR3 is TGTGCCAGCAGCTTGGTCTCTAGCCCCTACGAGCAGTACTTC.

V gene TRBV2 combines with J gene TRBJ2-7; TRBD2 aligns across 11 bases. This CDR3 has 14 amino acids. V trimming: 6 bases; J trimming: 4 bases; junction bases outside the gene matches: 5. The germline CDR1 and CDR2 sequences are SNHLY and FYNNEI. The CDR3 coding sequence is TGTGCCAGCAGAACTAGCGGGAGAGCATACGAGCAGTACTTC. It translates to CASRTSGRAYEQYF.

This clone has only one observation. This chain connects TRBV10-3 to TRBJ2-3; 15 bases are shared with TRBD2. This CDR3 is built from 15 residues. V shed 4 bases, J shed 6 bases, and the junction held 2 bases outside the gene matches. Per the germline V gene, CDR1 is ENHRY and CDR2 is SYGVKD. Written as DNA, the CDR3 is TGTGCCATCAGTGGGACTAGCGGGGGGGTTGATACGCAGTATTTT. As protein: CAISGTSGGVDTQYF.

This chain links TRBV18 with TRBJ1-1; D is perhaps TRBD1 (5 bases). The CDR3 is 16 residues long. Germline V gene lookup returns CDR1 KGHSH and CDR2 LQKENI. V was clipped by 0 bases and J by 11 bases, with 22 bases between them. This CDR3 reads CASSPPGQGLLMGAFF. CDR3 DNA: TGTGCCAGCTCACCACCGGGGCAGGGACTACTAATGGGTGCTTTCTTT.

This clone was seen only a few times. This rearrangement joins TRBV19 to TRBJ1-1; no definite D call. The CDR3 runs to 16 residues. Germline values: CDR1 LNHDA, CDR2 SQIVND (reference sequence). V shed 1 base and J shed 4 bases, with 16 bases lying between them. The CDR3 sequence is CASSIGSVGVTTEAFF. The CDR3 DNA is TGTGCCAGTAGTATAGGGTCGGTCGGGGTGACCACTGAAGCTTTCTTT.

The chain has TRBV7-8 and TRBJ2-3; a possible D gene is TRBD1 (6 bases). V dropped 6 bases and J dropped 3 bases, with 16 bases sitting between them. The CDR3 covers 15 residues. CDR1 SGHVS and CDR2 FQNEAQ come from the germline V gene. For the CDR3, the DNA is TGTGCCAGCAGTTCCGGGACACCATGGACAGATACGCAGTATTTT. Residues: CASSSGTPWTDTQYF. Full variable domain (missing parts from reference TRBV7-8 and TRBJ2-3): GAGVSQSPRYKVAKRGQDVALRCDPISGHVSLFWYQQALGQGPEFLTYFQNEAQLDKSGLPSDRFFAERPEGSVSTLKIQRTQQEDSAVYLCASSSGTPWTDTQYFGPGTRLTVL.

This clone was detected a few times. This chain connects TRBV6-1 to TRBJ1-5, with TRBD1 matching over 8 bases. Germline V lookup: CDR1 MNHNS, CDR2 SASEGT. CDR3 length equals 14 residues. V shed 5 bases and J 5 bases; nucleotides not matched to a gene: 5. The DNA of the CDR3 is TGTGCCAGCAGTCAGGACAGGGTTGATCAGCCCCAGCATTTT. Its translation is CASSQDRVDQPQHF.

This chain joins TRBV11-2 and TRBJ1-2; TRBD1 is a possible D gene (6 bases). Looked up from germline, CDR1 is SGHAT and CDR2 is FQNNGV. This CDR3 has 15 amino acids. The germline V and J ends were trimmed by 1 base and 5 bases, with 14 bases remaining between them. The CDR3 spells CASSLATGWAYGYTF. The CDR3 region has the DNA TGTGCCAGCAGCTTAGCCACAGGGTGGGCATATGGCTACACCTTC.

CDR3 DNA sequence: TGTGCCAGCGGGGGGAAATCTGGCGGCAAAGGTGAGCAGTTCTTC. This encodes CASGGKSGGKGEQFF. The chain is built from TRBV14 and TRBJ2-1, with D perhaps TRBD2 (6 bases). V lost 8 bases and J lost 9, with 23 bases in between. CDR3 size: 15 residues. From germline, CDR1 is SGHDN and CDR2 FVKESK. Looking up the rest from reference TRBV14 and TRBJ2-1 gives the full variable domain: EAGVTQFPSHSVIEKGQTVTLRCDPISGHDNLYWYRRVMGKEIKFLLHFVKESKQDESGMPNNRFLAERTGGTYSTLKVQPAELEDSGVYFCASGGKSGGKGEQFFGPGTRLTVL.

This clone has a single count. The chain joins TRBV7-9 to TRBJ2-7; 9 bases agree with TRBD2. The CDR3 contains 15 residues. CDR1 SEHNR and CDR2 FQNEAQ come from the germline V gene (reference sequence). V shed 5 bases and J 3 bases; nucleotides not matched to a gene: 8. CDR3 DNA sequence: TGTGCCAGCAGCCCCATAGCGGGAGCTAGCTACGAGCAGTACTTC. Amino acids: CASSPIAGASYEQYF.

V is TRBV7-6 and J is TRBJ1-4; D possibly corresponds to TRBD1 (6 bases). V lost 4 bases and J lost 3, with 12 bases in between. CDR3 length: 15 amino acids. Germline V gene sequence: CDR1 SGHVS, CDR2 FNYEAQ. The CDR3 DNA reads as TGTGCCAGCAGCTCTACAGGGCTACCTAATGAAAAACTGTTTTTT. Protein: CASSSTGLPNEKLFF.

The rearrangement links TRBV7-9 to TRBJ2-1, with D possibly TRBD2 on 6 matching bases. The germline gives CDR1 SEHNR, CDR2 FQNEAQ (reference sequence). V lost 1 base and J 14 bases, leaving 12 bases between the germline ends. This CDR3 region has 12 residues. The DNA of the CDR3 is TGTGCCAGCAGCTTAGGGCTAGCGCCCGAGTTCTTC. Its protein product is CASSLGLAPEFF.

The V call is TRBV5-1, the J call TRBJ1-1; D call uncertain. This CDR3 has 13 residues. Germline V gives CDR1 SGHRS, CDR2 YFSETQ. V was clipped by 0 bases and J by 6 bases, with 9 bases between them. The DNA for the CDR3 is TGCGCCAGCAGCTTGGTTGGCGGGCCTGAAGCTTTCTTT. This gives the protein CASSLVGGPEAFF.

The V and J genes are TRBV5-1 and TRBJ1-2, with 10 bases identical to TRBD1. The CDR3 spans 14 residues. The germline V gene has CDR1 SGHRS and CDR2 YFSETQ. The V segment lost 4 bases and the J segment 10 bases; nucleotides outside the gene matches: 10. CDR3 residues: CASSETGTGVSYTF. CDR3 bases: TGCGCCAGCAGCGAGACCGGGACAGGGGTTTCCTACACCTTC.

The rearrangement joins TRBV19 to TRBJ1-3, with D possibly TRBD1 on 6 matching bases. The CDR3 totals 16 residues. V lost 6 bases to trimming and J lost 4 bases, with 19 bases between them. CDR1 is LNHDA and CDR2 is SQIVND in the germline V gene (reference sequence). The DNA for the CDR3 is TGTGCCAGTAGCACCTCCCGGGGACAAAAAGGAAACACCATATATTTT. Its protein product is CASSTSRGQKGNTIYF. The full variable domain, with the rest looked up from reference TRBV19 and TRBJ1-3, is DGGITQSPKYLFRKEGQNVTLSCEQNLNHDAMYWYRQDPGQGLRLIYYSQIVNDFQKGDIAEGYSVSREKKESFPLTVTSAQKNPTAFYLCASSTSRGQKGNTIYFGEGSWLTVV.

This chain's CDR3 is CAWSGQVGEKLFF. CDR3 DNA sequence: TGTGCCTGGTCGGGACAGGTGGGCGAAAAACTGTTTTTT. The gene calls are TRBV30 and TRBJ1-4; TRBD1 matches at 8 bases. Germline-derived CDR1 and CDR2 are GTSNPN and SVGIG (reference sequence). This CDR3 comprises 13 residues. The V gene end was trimmed by 5 bases and the J gene end by 8 bases; junction bases not matched to a gene: 7. The full variable domain, in which reference TRBV30 and TRBJ1-4 provide the parts outside the CDR3, is SQTIHQWPATLVQPVGSPLSLECTVEGTSNPNLYWYRQAAGRGLQLLFYSVGIGQISSEVPQNLSASRPQDRQFILSSKKLLLSDSGFYLCAWSGQVGEKLFFGSGTQLSVL.

The rearrangement joins TRBV10-3 to TRBJ1-4; the D gene is possibly TRBD1 (5 bases). This CDR3 is 13 amino acids long. V lost 7 bases to trimming and J lost 3 bases, with 9 bases between them. Germline values: CDR1 ENHRY, CDR2 SYGVKD. CDR3 sequence reads: CAINQGSNEKLFF. The DNA of the CDR3 is TGTGCCATCAACCAGGGATCTAATGAAAAACTGTTTTTT.

This chain uses TRBV5-1 with TRBJ2-2; D call uncertain. In germline, CDR1 is SGHRS, CDR2 YFSETQ. V was shortened by 4 bases and J by 1 base, with 11 bases between the two germline ends. This CDR3 has 15 amino acids. In DNA form, the CDR3 reads TGCGCCAGCAGCCTCTCTACCGGGAACACCGGGGAGCTGTTTTTT. Protein: CASSLSTGNTGELFF.

The V gene is TRBV6-1, the J gene TRBJ2-2; TRBD1 is a possible D gene (5 bases). CDR3 length: 14 amino acids. Trimming left V 6 bases short and J 4 bases short, with 12 bases between. CDR1 is MNHNS and CDR2 is SASEGT in the germline V gene. CDR3 nucleotide sequence: TGTGCCAGCAGAAGGGGTTCCGGCACCGGGGAGCTGTTTTTT. Protein sequence: CASRRGSGTGELFF.

This clone was counted only a few times. The CDR3 sequence is CASSLEGWNTEAFF. The CDR3 bases are TGTGCCAGCAGCTTGGAGGGGTGGAACACTGAAGCTTTCTTT. The V call is TRBV5-5, the J call TRBJ1-1; tentative D call: TRBD1 (5 bases). This CDR3 spans 14 amino acids. Trimming removed 0 bases from V and 1 base from J, with 7 bases in between. Germline values: CDR1 SGHKS, CDR2 YYEKEE (reference sequence).

V usage is TRBV5-6 and J usage is TRBJ1-1; a weak D match, TRBD1 (5 bases). CDR1 and CDR2 from the germline V gene are SGHDT and YYEEEE. Deletions cut 4 bases from V and 10 bases from J, with 17 bases between. The length of the CDR3 is 13 residues. The CDR3 DNA reads as TGTGCCAGCAGCCATCCTGGACCGGGGGGAGCTTTCTTT. Its protein is CASSHPGPGGAFF.

This clone was counted only a few times. The V gene is TRBV13, the J gene TRBJ1-1; possible D gene TRBD1, 5 bases. Trimming removed 1 base at V and 0 bases at J, with 9 bases between. The CDR3 loop spans 15 amino acids. Germline-derived CDR1 and CDR2 are PRHDT and FYEKMQ (reference sequence). CDR3: CASSLAGGMNTEAFF. In DNA, the CDR3 is TGTGCCAGCAGCTTAGCGGGGGGGATGAACACTGAAGCTTTCTTT.